This T cell receptor (beta chain) came from a study of T cells after yellow fever vaccination. V was pared by 6 bases and J by 4 bases, with 12 bases between. This CDR3 has 12 residues. The germline CDR1 and CDR2 sequences are DFQATT and SNEGSKA (reference sequence). Study results and limitations: Post-booster reappearance was seen for most primary-vaccination clones (just under 97% CD4, around 88% CD8).

Of note for this clonotype: What it binds is unknown.

Template switching with 5'RACE generated the TCR cDNA and added a universal primer site and UMIs. TCRdb re-called the 5' RACE reads through MiXCR, storing one row per CDR3 protein. The profile shows about 300,000 distinct CDR3 sequences, around 8.6% of them singletons. The sequencing used CD4+ T cells sorted from PBMCs, collected 5 days after the yellow fever booster vaccination. The receptor comes from a man between 18 and 35 years old who received the YFV17D yellow fever vaccine. The V gene is TRBV20-1, the J gene TRBJ1-2; possible D gene TRBD1, 5 bases. CDR3 amino acids: CSAAEGVYGYTF. Written as DNA, the CDR3 is TGCAGTGCCGCGGAAGGGGTCTATGGCTACACCTTC.